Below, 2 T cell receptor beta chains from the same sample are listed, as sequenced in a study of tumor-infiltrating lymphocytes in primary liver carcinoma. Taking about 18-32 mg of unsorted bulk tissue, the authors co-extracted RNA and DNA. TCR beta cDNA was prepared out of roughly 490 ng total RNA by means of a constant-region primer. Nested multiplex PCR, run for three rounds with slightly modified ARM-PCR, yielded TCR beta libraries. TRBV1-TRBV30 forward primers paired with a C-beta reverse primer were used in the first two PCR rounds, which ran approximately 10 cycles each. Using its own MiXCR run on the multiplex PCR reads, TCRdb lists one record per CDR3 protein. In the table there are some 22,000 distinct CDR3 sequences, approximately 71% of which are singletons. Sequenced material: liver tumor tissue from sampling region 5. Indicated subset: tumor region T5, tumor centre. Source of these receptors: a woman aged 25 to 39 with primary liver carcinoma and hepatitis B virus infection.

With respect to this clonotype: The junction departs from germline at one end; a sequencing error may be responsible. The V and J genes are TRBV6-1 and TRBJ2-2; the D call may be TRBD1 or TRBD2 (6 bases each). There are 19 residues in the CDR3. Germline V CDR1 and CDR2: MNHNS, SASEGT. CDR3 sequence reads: CASSETLLGGAVNTGELVF. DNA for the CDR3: TGTGCCAGCAGTGAAACCCTTCTCGGGGGCGCCGTGAACACCGGGGAGCTGGTTTTT.

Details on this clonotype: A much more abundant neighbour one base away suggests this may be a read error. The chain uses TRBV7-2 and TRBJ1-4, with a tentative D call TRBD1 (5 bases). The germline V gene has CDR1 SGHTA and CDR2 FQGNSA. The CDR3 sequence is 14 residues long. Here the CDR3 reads CAGSLAGRGEKLFF. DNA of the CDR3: TGTGCCGGCAGCTTAGCAGGGCGGGGTGAAAAACTGTTTTTT.